This T cell receptor (beta chain) was profiled in a study of blood T cell repertoires in COVID-19. Study as a whole: PBMCs, B-cell-depleted T cells, or T cells were the source of the cDNA or gDNA that made up the material.

TCRdb's table, derived via immunoSEQ multiplex PCR, lists solely in-frame clones and lacks some. The data contain roughly 240,000 clones, 83% of them singletons. The germline V gene has CDR1 MDHEN and CDR2 SYDVKM. The CDR3 is made up of 16 amino acids. The V and J ends lost 5 bases and 5 bases, in that order; junction bases with no gene match: 9. This receptor was identified in a woman between 40 and 55 years old who had been exposed to COVID-19. The chain joins TRBV28 to TRBJ1-5; 10 bases agree with TRBD1. The sequenced material came from PBMCs or T cells enriched from blood (not recorded which). This chain's CDR3 is CASSPGTGALYQPQHF. DNA of the CDR3: TGTGCCAGCAGTCCCGGGACAGGGGCCCTTTATCAGCCCCAGCATTTT.